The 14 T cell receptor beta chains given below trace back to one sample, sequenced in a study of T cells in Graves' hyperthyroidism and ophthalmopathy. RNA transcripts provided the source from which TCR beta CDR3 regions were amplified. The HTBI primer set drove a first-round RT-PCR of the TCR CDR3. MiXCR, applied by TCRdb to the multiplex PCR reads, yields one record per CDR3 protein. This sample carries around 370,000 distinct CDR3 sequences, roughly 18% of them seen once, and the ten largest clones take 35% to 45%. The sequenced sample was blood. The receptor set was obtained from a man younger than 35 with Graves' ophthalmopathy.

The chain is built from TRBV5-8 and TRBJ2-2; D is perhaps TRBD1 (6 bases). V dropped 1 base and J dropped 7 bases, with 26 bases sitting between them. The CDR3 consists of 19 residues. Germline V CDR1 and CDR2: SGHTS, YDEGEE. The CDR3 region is CASSLPKTGRDWRGGELFF. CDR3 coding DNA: TGTGCCAGCAGCTTGCCGAAGACAGGAAGAGATTGGCGAGGCGGGGAGCTGTTTTTT. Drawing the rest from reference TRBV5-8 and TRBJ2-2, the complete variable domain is EAGVTQSPTHLIKTRGQQATLRCSPISGHTSVYWYQQALGLGLQFLLWYDEGEERNRGNFPPRFSGRQFPNYSSELNVNALELEDSALYLCASSLPKTGRDWRGGELFFGEGSRLTVL.

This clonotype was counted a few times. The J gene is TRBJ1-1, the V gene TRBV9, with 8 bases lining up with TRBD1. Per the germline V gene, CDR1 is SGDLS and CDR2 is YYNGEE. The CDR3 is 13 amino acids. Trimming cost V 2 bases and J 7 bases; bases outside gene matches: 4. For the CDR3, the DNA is TGTGCCAGCAGCGTTACCGGGACAGGTGAAGCTTTCTTT. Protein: CASSVTGTGEAFF.

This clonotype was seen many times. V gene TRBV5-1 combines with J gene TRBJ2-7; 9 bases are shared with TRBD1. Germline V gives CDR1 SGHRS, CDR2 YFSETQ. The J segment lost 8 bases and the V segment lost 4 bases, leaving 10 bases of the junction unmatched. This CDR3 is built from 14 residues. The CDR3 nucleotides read TGCGCCAGCAGCCAAGGACAGGGGCAACAAAAGCAGTACTTC. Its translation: CASSQGQGQQKQYF. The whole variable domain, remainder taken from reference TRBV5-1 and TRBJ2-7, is KAGVTQTPRYLIKTRGQQVTLSCSPISGHRSVSWYQQTPGQGLQFLFEYFSETQRNKGNFPGRFSGRQFSNSRSEMNVSTLELGDSALYLCASSQGQGQQKQYFGPGTRLTVT.

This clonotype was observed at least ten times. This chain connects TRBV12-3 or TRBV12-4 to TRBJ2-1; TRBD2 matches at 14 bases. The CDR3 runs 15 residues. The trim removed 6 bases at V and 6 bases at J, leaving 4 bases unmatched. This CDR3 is CASRKTSGGANEQFF. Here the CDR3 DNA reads TGTGCCAGCAGAAAGACTAGCGGGGGGGCCAATGAGCAGTTCTTC.

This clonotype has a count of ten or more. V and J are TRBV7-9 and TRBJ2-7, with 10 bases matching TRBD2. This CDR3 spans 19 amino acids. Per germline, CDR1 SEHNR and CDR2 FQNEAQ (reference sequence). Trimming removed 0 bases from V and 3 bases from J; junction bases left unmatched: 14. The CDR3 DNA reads TGTGCCAGCAGCTTAGCCAAGACCCTAGCGGGGGCCGAGGGCTACGAGCAGTACTTC. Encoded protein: CASSLAKTLAGAEGYEQYF.

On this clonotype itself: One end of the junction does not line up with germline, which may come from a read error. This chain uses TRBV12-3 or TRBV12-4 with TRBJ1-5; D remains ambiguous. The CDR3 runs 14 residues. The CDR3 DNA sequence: TGTGCCAGCAGTTTCGGAGATAGCGATCAGCCCCAGCATTTT. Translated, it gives CASSFGDSDQPQHF.

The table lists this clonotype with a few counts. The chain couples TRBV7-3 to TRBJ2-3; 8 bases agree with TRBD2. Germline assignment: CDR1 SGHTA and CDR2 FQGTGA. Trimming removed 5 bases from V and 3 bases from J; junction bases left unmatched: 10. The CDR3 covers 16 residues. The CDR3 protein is CASSPSGSGNTDTQYF. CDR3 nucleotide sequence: TGTGCCAGCAGCCCCAGCGGTAGCGGGAATACAGATACGCAGTATTTT.

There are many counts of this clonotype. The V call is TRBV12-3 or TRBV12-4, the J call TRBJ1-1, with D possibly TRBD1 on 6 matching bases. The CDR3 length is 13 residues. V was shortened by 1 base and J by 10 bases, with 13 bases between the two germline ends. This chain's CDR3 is CASSLGGGKGAFF. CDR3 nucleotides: TGTGCCAGCAGTTTAGGAGGGGGGAAGGGAGCTTTCTTT.

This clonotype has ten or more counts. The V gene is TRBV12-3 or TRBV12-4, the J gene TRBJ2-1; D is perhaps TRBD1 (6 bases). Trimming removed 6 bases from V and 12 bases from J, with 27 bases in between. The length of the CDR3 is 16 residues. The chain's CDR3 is CASSRNPGHVTQGQFF. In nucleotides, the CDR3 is TGTGCCAGCAGCAGGAACCCGGGACACGTAACTCAGGGGCAGTTCTTC.

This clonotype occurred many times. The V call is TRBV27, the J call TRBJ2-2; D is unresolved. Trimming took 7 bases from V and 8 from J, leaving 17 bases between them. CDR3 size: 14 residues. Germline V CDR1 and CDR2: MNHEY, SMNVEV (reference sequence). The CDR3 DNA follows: TGTGCCAGCATTCGGACCTTCGGTCTGGGGGAGCTGTTTTTT. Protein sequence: CASIRTFGLGELFF.

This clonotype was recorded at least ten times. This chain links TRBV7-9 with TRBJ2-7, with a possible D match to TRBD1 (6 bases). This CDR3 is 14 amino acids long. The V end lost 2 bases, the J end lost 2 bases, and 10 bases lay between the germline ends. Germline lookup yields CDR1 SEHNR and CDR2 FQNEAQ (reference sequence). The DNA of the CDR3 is TGTGCCAGCAGCTTAAAAGGGGGACCCTACGAGCAGTACTTC. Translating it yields CASSLKGGPYEQYF.

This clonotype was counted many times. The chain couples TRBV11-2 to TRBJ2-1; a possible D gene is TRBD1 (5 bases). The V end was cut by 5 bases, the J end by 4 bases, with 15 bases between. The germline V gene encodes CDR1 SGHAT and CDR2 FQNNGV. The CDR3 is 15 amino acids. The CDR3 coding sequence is TGTGCCAGCAGCCCTGACCCGCAGGGTTACAATGAGCAGTTCTTC. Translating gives CASSPDPQGYNEQFF.

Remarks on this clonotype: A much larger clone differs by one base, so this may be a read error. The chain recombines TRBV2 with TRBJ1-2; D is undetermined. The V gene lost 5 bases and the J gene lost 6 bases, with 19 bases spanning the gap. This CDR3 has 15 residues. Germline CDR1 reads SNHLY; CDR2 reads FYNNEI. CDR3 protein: CASSYRPTTNHGYTF. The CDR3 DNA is TGTGCCAGCAGTTACCGCCCGACCACGAACCATGGCTACACCTTC.

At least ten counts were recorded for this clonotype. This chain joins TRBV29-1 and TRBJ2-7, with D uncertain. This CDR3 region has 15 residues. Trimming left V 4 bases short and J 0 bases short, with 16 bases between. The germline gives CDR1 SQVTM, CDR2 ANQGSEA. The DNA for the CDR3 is TGCAGCGTTGCCCCTACAAGGGCCCCCTCCTACGAGCAGTACTTC. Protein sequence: CSVAPTRAPSYEQYF.